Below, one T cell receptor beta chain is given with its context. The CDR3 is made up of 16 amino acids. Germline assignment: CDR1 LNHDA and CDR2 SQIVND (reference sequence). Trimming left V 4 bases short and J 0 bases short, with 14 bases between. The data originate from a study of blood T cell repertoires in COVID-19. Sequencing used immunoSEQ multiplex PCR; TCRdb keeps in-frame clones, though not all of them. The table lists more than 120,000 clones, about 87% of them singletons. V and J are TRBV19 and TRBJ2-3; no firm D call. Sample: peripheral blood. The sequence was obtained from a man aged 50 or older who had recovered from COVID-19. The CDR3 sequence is CASSNPRWSSTDTQYF. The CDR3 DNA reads TGTGCCAGTAGTAATCCGAGGTGGTCTAGCACAGATACGCAGTATTTT.